This TCR beta chain was identified during a study of blood T cell repertoires in COVID-19. As for the study in general: PBMCs, B-cell-depleted T cells, or T cells provided the cDNA or gDNA that made up the material.

Germline CDR1 reads MNHEY; CDR2 reads SVGAGI. Trimming removed 8 bases at V and 3 bases at J, with 16 bases between. The CDR3 is 14 amino acids. Using immunoSEQ multiplex PCR, the repertoire was profiled, and TCRdb retains in-frame clones only, with some absent. This table holds about 220,000 clones, approximately 82% found once. Sequenced material: PBMCs or T cells enriched from blood (not recorded which). This clonotype was sampled from a man aged 40-55 years who had recovered from COVID-19. J is TRBJ1-2 and V is TRBV6-5; weak D call: TRBD1 (6 bases). The CDR3: CASGSRQAYYGYTF. DNA for the CDR3: TGTGCCAGCGGGTCTAGACAGGCATACTATGGCTACACCTTC.